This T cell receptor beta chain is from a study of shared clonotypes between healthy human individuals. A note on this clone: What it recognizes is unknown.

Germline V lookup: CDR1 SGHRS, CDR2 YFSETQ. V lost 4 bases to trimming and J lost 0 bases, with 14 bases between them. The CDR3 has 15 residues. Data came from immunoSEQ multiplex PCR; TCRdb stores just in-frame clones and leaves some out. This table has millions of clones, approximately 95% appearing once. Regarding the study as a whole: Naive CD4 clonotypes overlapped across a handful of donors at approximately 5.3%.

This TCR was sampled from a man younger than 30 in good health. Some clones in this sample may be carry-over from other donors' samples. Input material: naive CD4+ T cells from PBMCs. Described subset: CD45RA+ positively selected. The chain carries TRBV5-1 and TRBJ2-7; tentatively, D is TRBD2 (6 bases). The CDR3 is CASSPGPAGSYEQYF. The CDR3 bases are TGCGCCAGCAGCCCGGGTCCAGCGGGCTCCTACGAGCAGTACTTC. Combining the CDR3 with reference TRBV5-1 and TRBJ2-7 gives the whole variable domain KAGVTQTPRYLIKTRGQQVTLSCSPISGHRSVSWYQQTPGQGLQFLFEYFSETQRNKGNFPGRFSGRQFSNSRSEMNVSTLELGDSALYLCASSPGPAGSYEQYFGPGTRLTVT.